The TCR beta chain under discussion was sequenced for a study of shared clonotypes between healthy human individuals. Assay: immunoSEQ multiplex PCR; the TCRdb copy retains only in-frame clones and omits some. The profile shows some 1 million clones, around 74% of them singletons. The germline V gene encodes CDR1 MNHEY and CDR2 SMNVEV (reference sequence). The CDR3 is 14 residues long. J was trimmed by 1 base and V by 5 bases; bases with no gene match: 3. The sample taken for sequencing was memory CD4+ T cells sorted from blood. Documented subset: CD45RA-negative fraction. The genes are TRBV27 and TRBJ1-1, with 8 positions matching TRBD1. The receptor was derived from a man younger than 30 in good health. The DNA of the CDR3 is TGTGCCAGCAGTCGGGGGACAGGGAACACTGAAGCTTTCTTT. Amino acid sequence: CASSRGTGNTEAFF.